The 27 T cell receptor beta chains below come from one sample, sequenced in a study of blood T cell repertoires in COVID-19. Libraries were prepared by immunoSEQ multiplex PCR; TCRdb keeps only in-frame clonotypes and omits some of them. The repertoire holds 200,000 to 250,000 clones, with 88% as singletons. The sequenced material came from peripheral blood. The source of these receptors is an older woman with acute or convalescent COVID-19.

This clone has more than one count but fewer than ten. CDR3 nucleotide sequence: TGTGCCAGTAGTATAAGCCCGGGAATAATCGAGCAGTACTTC. It translates to CASSISPGIIEQYF. The chain combines TRBV19 with TRBJ2-7, with D possibly TRBD2 on 5 matching bases. Germline CDR1 reads LNHDA; CDR2 reads SQIVND (reference sequence). Trimming shortened V by 2 bases and J by 6 bases, and 14 bases separated the two germline ends. The CDR3 extends over 14 amino acids.

The gene calls are TRBV19 and TRBJ2-7; TRBD1 matches at 8 bases. Germline V gene data show CDR1 as LNHDA and CDR2 as SQIVND (reference sequence). The CDR3 length is 16 residues. Trimming at V came to 6 bases and at J to 3 bases, leaving 13 bases not matched to a gene. The CDR3 loop is CASSTRAGQGGYEQYF. DNA of the CDR3: TGTGCCAGTAGCACTAGGGCCGGACAGGGAGGCTACGAGCAGTACTTC.

This clone appeared a few times. The V and J genes are TRBV5-4 and TRBJ2-6; D uncertain. There are 15 residues in the CDR3. Per the germline V gene, CDR1 is SGHNT and CDR2 is YYREEE (reference sequence). V shed 3 bases and J shed 2 bases, with 9 bases lying between them. The CDR3 loop reads CASSSLEAGANVLTF. Here the CDR3 DNA reads TGTGCCAGCAGCTCTCTAGAGGCTGGGGCCAACGTCCTGACTTTC. The entire variable domain, with the rest obtained from reference TRBV5-4 and TRBJ2-6, is as follows: ETGVTQSPTHLIKTRGQQVTLRCSSQSGHNTVSWYQQALGQGPQFIFQYYREEENGRGNFPPRFSGLQFPNYSSELNVNALELDDSALYLCASSSLEAGANVLTFGAGSRLTVL.

The gene calls are TRBV5-1 and TRBJ1-2; 7 nucleotides line up with TRBD1. The CDR3 contains 14 residues. V gave up 8 bases and J gave up 5 bases; unmatched junction bases: 12. Germline V gene lookup returns CDR1 SGHRS and CDR2 YFSETQ. The CDR3 region is CASSPEGAPYGYTF. The CDR3 region has the DNA TGCGCCAGTAGTCCCGAGGGGGCCCCTTATGGCTACACCTTC.

The rearrangement joins TRBV3-1 (or the pseudogene TRBV3-2) to TRBJ2-2, with 10 positions matching TRBD2. Germline CDR1 is LGHDT and CDR2 is YNNKEL (reference sequence). This CDR3 comprises 16 residues. Trimming cost V 11 bases and J 4 bases; bases outside gene matches: 13. The CDR3: CAVQKREGLGTGELFF. The DNA for the CDR3 is TGTGCCGTACAGAAGCGGGAGGGCCTCGGCACCGGGGAGCTGTTTTTT.

This rearrangement joins TRBV11-2 to TRBJ2-1; 7 bases line up with TRBD2. The germline V gene has CDR1 SGHAT and CDR2 FQNNGV. V shed 2 bases, J shed 12 bases, and the junction held 4 bases outside the gene matches. The CDR3 covers 12 residues. CDR3 DNA: TGTGCCAGCAGCTTAAGTAGGGAGGGGCAGTTCTTC. It is translated as CASSLSREGQFF.

The CDR3 DNA sequence: TGTGCCAGTAGTACCCGGACAGGGGTCGAGGGCTACACCTTC. The encoded protein is CASSTRTGVEGYTF. The gene calls are TRBV19 and TRBJ1-2; 9 nucleotides agree with TRBD1. From germline, CDR1 is LNHDA and CDR2 SQIVND (reference sequence). V trimming: 4 bases; J trimming: 8 bases; junction bases outside the gene matches: 8. The length of the CDR3 is 14 residues.

This sequence joins TRBV7-9 and TRBJ2-7; TRBD1 is a possible D gene (7 bases). Trimming removed 1 base at V and 5 bases at J, with 12 bases between. CDR3 size: 14 residues. The germline V gene encodes CDR1 SEHNR and CDR2 FQNEAQ (reference sequence). The CDR3 bases are TGTGCCAGCAGCTTAGGCAGGGGGGCCCACGAGCAGTACTTC. This gives the protein CASSLGRGAHEQYF. The entire variable domain, with the rest obtained from reference TRBV7-9 and TRBJ2-7, is as follows: DTGVSQNPRHKITKRGQNVTFRCDPISEHNRLYWYRQTLGQGPEFLTYFQNEAQLEKSRLLSDRFSAERPKGSFSTLEIQRTEQGDSAMYLCASSLGRGAHEQYFGPGTRLTVT.

The chain recombines TRBV5-1 with TRBJ1-2; 8 positions agree with TRBD1. The CDR3 is made up of 14 amino acids. The germline CDR1 and CDR2 sequences are SGHRS and YFSETQ. Unmatched junction bases numbered 4, after V lost 1 base and J lost 5 bases. The CDR3 region has the DNA TGCGCCAGCAGCTTGAAGACAGGGGAGTATGGCTACACCTTC. Protein sequence: CASSLKTGEYGYTF.

The V and J genes are TRBV7-2 and TRBJ2-7, with 11 nucleotides matching TRBD1. CDR3 length equals 13 residues. The V gene's germline CDR1 is SGHTA and CDR2 FQGNSA. Trimming removed 6 bases from V and 11 bases from J; junction bases left unmatched: 9. CDR3 sequence reads: CASSSGQGVGKYF. The CDR3, as DNA: TGTGCCAGCAGTTCGGGACAGGGGGTAGGGAAGTACTTC.

The CDR3 DNA reads TGTGCCAGCAGTCCGTGGGGACAGGGGGGGAACACTGAAGCTTTCTTT. Amino acids: CASSPWGQGGNTEAFF. The chain has TRBV27 and TRBJ1-1; TRBD1 aligns across 11 bases. J gave up 1 base and V 5 bases, and 6 bases lay outside the gene matches. This CDR3 is built from 16 residues. The germline V gene has CDR1 MNHEY and CDR2 SMNVEV (reference sequence).

The chain carries TRBV2 and TRBJ1-3, with D possibly being TRBD1 (6 bases). The CDR3 covers 14 residues. Germline V gene data show CDR1 as SNHLY and CDR2 as FYNNEI. Trimming pared 6 bases from V and 4 bases from J, leaving 13 bases between. The CDR3 protein is CASRPGHEGNTIYF. CDR3 nucleotides: TGTGCCAGCAGGCCGGGACATGAAGGAAACACCATATATTTT.

This clone appeared a single time. The genes are TRBV5-1 and TRBJ1-3; no reliable D call. The germline V and J ends were trimmed by 5 bases and 0 bases, with 9 bases remaining between them. CDR3 size: 14 residues. The germline CDR1 and CDR2 sequences are SGHRS and YFSETQ. CDR3 sequence: CASRELNSGNTIYF. As DNA, the CDR3 is TGCGCCAGCAGAGAACTTAACTCTGGAAACACCATATATTTT.

The rearrangement joins TRBV7-2 to TRBJ1-2, with D perhaps matching TRBD1 (5 bases). Trimming cost V 1 base and J 5 bases, with 14 bases left between them. This CDR3 comprises 15 residues. Germline V lookup: CDR1 SGHTA, CDR2 FQGNSA. The CDR3 region has the DNA TGTGCCAGCAGCTTAGGTTGGGGCGAGGTGTATGGCTACACCTTC. Its translation is CASSLGWGEVYGYTF.

V gene TRBV24-1 combines with J gene TRBJ1-5; D not certain. The CDR3 totals 13 residues. Germline assignment: CDR1 KGHDR and CDR2 SFDVKD. Trimming removed 5 bases from V and 1 base from J, with 5 bases in between. The CDR3 DNA reads as TGTGCCACCAGTGGGCAGAGCAATCAGCCCCAGCATTTT. Amino acid sequence: CATSGQSNQPQHF.

V is TRBV5-1 and J is TRBJ1-4; D ambiguous. Germline assignment: CDR1 SGHRS and CDR2 YFSETQ. The V gene lost 5 bases and the J gene lost 3 bases, with 5 bases spanning the gap. The CDR3 loop spans 12 amino acids. This CDR3 reads CASRLSNEKLFF. CDR3 nucleotides: TGCGCCAGCAGACTTTCTAATGAAAAACTGTTTTTT.

V and J are TRBV29-1 and TRBJ2-1; 13 bases are shared with TRBD2. This CDR3 is built from 14 residues. V trimming: 1 base; J trimming: 9 bases; junction bases outside the gene matches: 3. Germline assignment: CDR1 SQVTM and CDR2 ANQGSEA. CDR3 nucleotide sequence: TGCAGCGTTGAAGGGACTAGCGGGAGTCCTGAGCAGTTCTTC. This translates into CSVEGTSGSPEQFF.

The rearrangement links TRBV12-5 to TRBJ1-2; 9 bases align to TRBD1. V lost 7 bases and J lost 6; bases outside the gene matches: 6. The CDR3 extends over 13 amino acids. CDR1 LGHNT and CDR2 FRNRAP come from the germline V gene. This chain's CDR3 is CASALTGGDGYTF. For the CDR3, the DNA is TGTGCTAGTGCCTTGACAGGGGGGGATGGCTACACCTTC.

The chain recombines TRBV7-6 with TRBJ2-1, with 14 bases matching TRBD2. V shed 4 bases, J shed 8 bases, and the junction held 10 bases outside the gene matches. Germline V lookup: CDR1 SGHVS, CDR2 FNYEAQ. CDR3 length equals 17 residues. CDR3 sequence: CASSSKPGLAGDYEQFF. The CDR3 DNA follows: TGTGCCAGCAGCTCTAAACCGGGACTAGCGGGAGACTATGAGCAGTTCTTC.

V and J are TRBV21-1 and TRBJ2-3; TRBD2 is the table's D call, not checked against the DNA. TRBV21-1 is a pseudogene segment. This CDR3 is built from 19 residues. This CDR3 is CASSKDGTRTGKTTDTQYF. CDR3 DNA sequence: TGTGCCAGCAGCAAAGACGGGACTAGAACTGGGAAAACCACAGATACGCAGTATTTT.

The rearrangement uses TRBV6-5 and TRBJ2-3, with a weak D call TRBD2 (6 bases). This CDR3 contains 16 residues. Germline V lookup: CDR1 MNHEY, CDR2 SVGAGI. The V gene lost 0 bases and the J gene lost 0 bases, with 10 bases spanning the gap. Written as DNA, the CDR3 is TGTGCCAGCAGTTACTCTCATGGGACTAGCACAGATACGCAGTATTTT. It codes for CASSYSHGTSTDTQYF.

This clone was seen just once. This sequence joins TRBV4-3 and TRBJ2-1; 8 bases line up with TRBD2. The V and J ends lost 2 bases and 2 bases, in that order; junction bases with no gene match: 8. CDR3 length: 17 residues. Germline V gene lookup returns CDR1 LGHNA and CDR2 YSLEER. The CDR3: CASSQLTGTRPYNEQFF. CDR3 DNA sequence: TGCGCCAGCAGCCAACTGACCGGGACTAGACCCTACAATGAGCAGTTCTTC.

This sequence joins TRBV3-1 (or the pseudogene TRBV3-2) and TRBJ1-3; possible D gene TRBD1, 5 bases. The CDR3 sequence is 15 residues long. The germline V gene has CDR1 LGHDT and CDR2 YNNKEL (reference sequence). The germline V and J ends were trimmed by 0 bases and 4 bases, with 10 bases remaining between them. Written as DNA, the CDR3 is TGTGCCAGCAGCCAAGATCTGACAGAAGGAAACACCATATATTTT. Translated: CASSQDLTEGNTIYF.

The chain couples TRBV27 to TRBJ1-3; TRBD1 matches at 10 bases. This CDR3 comprises 15 residues. Trimming cost V 3 bases and J 4 bases; bases outside gene matches: 3. The germline gives CDR1 MNHEY, CDR2 SMNVEV (reference sequence). The CDR3 DNA reads as TGTGCCAGCAGTTTGGGACAGGGGACAGGAAACACCATATATTTT. Translation: CASSLGQGTGNTIYF.

The gene calls are TRBV28 and TRBJ1-5; D is possibly TRBD1 (5 bases). The V end was cut by 5 bases, the J end by 6 bases, with 11 bases between. The CDR3 has 13 amino acids. The V gene's germline CDR1 is MDHEN and CDR2 SYDVKM. This CDR3 is CASSTGGIQPQHF. In nucleotides, the CDR3 is TGTGCCAGCAGTACCGGGGGGATTCAGCCCCAGCATTTT.

The CDR3: CASSNRQGGYNEQFF. The DNA for the CDR3 is TGTGCCAGTAGTAACCGACAGGGGGGATACAATGAGCAGTTCTTC. The rearrangement links TRBV19 to TRBJ2-1; 9 bases match TRBD1. CDR3 length: 15 amino acids. With V trimmed by 4 bases and J by 4 bases, 5 bases remained unmatched. CDR1 is LNHDA and CDR2 is SQIVND in the germline V gene (reference sequence).

CDR3 protein: CASKRGGSYNEQFF. In nucleotides, the CDR3 is TGTGCCAGCAAAAGGGGGGGGTCCTACAATGAGCAGTTCTTC. The chain uses TRBV7-2 and TRBJ2-1; D perhaps matches TRBD2 (7 bases). Trimming pared 7 bases from V and 1 base from J, leaving 11 bases between. In germline, CDR1 is SGHTA, CDR2 FQGNSA. This CDR3 has 14 amino acids.